These T cell receptor beta chains were read from a single sample in a study of blood T cells in healthy people across ages. MiXCR, run by TCRdb on the 5' RACE reads, gives a single entry per CDR3 protein. The top ten clones hold around 0.75% of a sample with around 1,000,000 distinct CDR3 sequences, less than 25% of them seen once. Another study also made use of these data, one on T cells of mothers and their children.

Sequencing was carried out using blood. These receptors were taken from a girl aged 2 to 9 in good health. Both conserved end residues are part of each CDR3. Each record gives: J gene, clone size, V gene, D gene, CDR3 DNA, CDR3 protein. The D gene is left open where the match is weak. Size tells how often a clone was seen (once, few, many) or the class of an expanded clone, and some rows leave it out.

j_gene: TRBJ2-3
abundance: -
v_gene: TRBV7-2
d_gene: -
CDR3nt: TGTGCCAGCAGCCCCCAGGGTATCAGCACAGATACGCAGTATTTT
CDR3aa: CASSPQGISTDTQYF

j_gene: TRBJ2-3
abundance: -
v_gene: TRBV7-9
d_gene: TRBD1
CDR3nt: TGTGCCAGCAGCTTTACAGGGGGAAGAACAGATACGCAGTATTTT
CDR3aa: CASSFTGGRTDTQYF

j_gene: TRBJ2-7
abundance: few
v_gene: TRBV7-2
d_gene: -
CDR3nt: TGTGCCAGCAGCTTAGTAAGTTGGGCAGACATCCGACACGAGCAGTACTTC
CDR3aa: CASSLVSWADIRHEQYF

j_gene: TRBJ2-5
abundance: few
v_gene: TRBV4-3
d_gene: TRBD2
CDR3nt: TGCGCCAGCAGCCAAGATGGGAGGGGAAAAGAGACCCAGTACTTC
CDR3aa: CASSQDGRGKETQYF

j_gene: TRBJ2-1
abundance: few
v_gene: TRBV20-1
d_gene: -
CDR3nt: TGCAGTGCCGAAATTTACCGGGGCATCTACTCAAATGAGCAGTTCTTC
CDR3aa: CSAEIYRGIYSNEQFF

j_gene: TRBJ2-5
abundance: -
v_gene: TRBV4-1
d_gene: TRBD2
CDR3nt: TGCGCCAGCAGCCAAGGGAGGCTAGCGGGTAATCGCGGGACCCAGTACTTC
CDR3aa: CASSQGRLAGNRGTQYF

j_gene: TRBJ1-1
abundance: -
v_gene: TRBV6-5
d_gene: -
CDR3nt: TGTGCCAGCAGGGCCTCCGAGATGTTCACTGAAGCTTTCTTT
CDR3aa: CASRASEMFTEAFF

j_gene: TRBJ2-1
abundance: -
v_gene: TRBV28
d_gene: -
CDR3nt: TGTGCCAGCAGTTTAGGGTGGGGGGTACGAATCAATGAGCAGTTCTTC
CDR3aa: CASSLGWGVRINEQFF

j_gene: TRBJ2-5
abundance: -
v_gene: TRBV7-9
d_gene: -
CDR3nt: TGTGCCAGCAGCGGACCAGGGGATCATGGTTTGGAGGAGACCCAGTACTTC
CDR3aa: CASSGPGDHGLEETQYF

j_gene: TRBJ2-1
abundance: -
v_gene: TRBV6-2/TRBV6-3
d_gene: -
CDR3nt: TGTGCCAGCAGTTATAATCCGCGGGGCAGGGACATCTACAATGAGCAGTTCTTC
CDR3aa: CASSYNPRGRDIYNEQFF

j_gene: TRBJ1-1
abundance: once
v_gene: TRBV29-1
d_gene: -
CDR3nt: TGCAGCACGAGACAGGCCGAAATTCAGGCTGAAGCTTTCTTT
CDR3aa: CSTRQAEIQAEAFF

j_gene: TRBJ2-1
abundance: -
v_gene: TRBV20-1
d_gene: TRBD2
CDR3nt: TGCAGTGCTAGAGATCTAGCGGGAGCCTACTACAATGAGCAGTTCTTC
CDR3aa: CSARDLAGAYYNEQFF

j_gene: TRBJ2-1
abundance: -
v_gene: TRBV7-2
d_gene: -
CDR3nt: TGTGCCAGCAGCAACTCGGAGCGGGCCTCCTCTAGCTCCTACAATGAGCAGTTCTTC
CDR3aa: CASSNSERASSSSYNEQFF

j_gene: TRBJ2-3
abundance: few
v_gene: TRBV7-3
d_gene: -
CDR3nt: TGTGCCAGCAGCTTAAGTACCGCGGCAGATACGCAGTATTTT
CDR3aa: CASSLSTAADTQYF

j_gene: TRBJ2-1
abundance: -
v_gene: TRBV19
d_gene: TRBD1
CDR3nt: TGTGCCAGTAGTCAACCCGGGACAGGGGTCGATGAGCAGTTCTTC
CDR3aa: CASSQPGTGVDEQFF

j_gene: TRBJ2-1
abundance: -
v_gene: TRBV20-1
d_gene: -
CDR3nt: TGCAGTGCTAGGATGCTCCGAAATGAGCAGTTCTTC
CDR3aa: CSARMLRNEQFF

j_gene: TRBJ2-1
abundance: few
v_gene: TRBV6-2/TRBV6-3
d_gene: TRBD2
CDR3nt: TGTGCCAGCAACGGTTCCCCATTAGCGGGGCAAGGGAGCTCCTACAATGAGCAGTTCTTC
CDR3aa: CASNGSPLAGQGSSYNEQFF

j_gene: TRBJ2-3
abundance: -
v_gene: TRBV6-4
d_gene: TRBD1
CDR3nt: TGTGCCAGCAGGGGGACAGGTGGAGATACGCAGTATTTT
CDR3aa: CASRGTGGDTQYF

j_gene: TRBJ2-3
abundance: few
v_gene: TRBV24-1
d_gene: TRBD2
CDR3nt: TGTGCCACCAGTGATCTACCCTCCAGCGGGAGAGACACAGATACGCAGTATTTT
CDR3aa: CATSDLPSSGRDTDTQYF

j_gene: TRBJ1-1
abundance: few
v_gene: TRBV3-1
d_gene: -
CDR3nt: TGTGCCAGCAGGGGGGCAGGGTCTCGGGCGAACACTGAAGCTTTCTTT
CDR3aa: CASRGAGSRANTEAFF

j_gene: TRBJ1-4
abundance: -
v_gene: TRBV28
d_gene: -
CDR3nt: TGTGCCAGCAGTTTGGCCAATGAAAAACTGTTTTTT
CDR3aa: CASSLANEKLFF